The 2 T cell receptor beta chains in this list originate from one sample, sequenced in a study of relationships among human T cell subsets. From mRNA, alpha and beta CDR3 regions were amplified using semiquantitative ARM-PCR. In ARM-PCR, communal superprimers followed tagged nested gene-specific primers for exponential amplification. TCRdb used MiXCR to reprocess the multiplex PCR reads, holding one entry per CDR3 protein. The sample lists thousands of distinct CDR3 sequences; around 49% were seen once. Anti-CD45RO beads selected memory T cells out of the CD45RA-negative fraction. Sequenced input: memory T cells sorted from blood. The origin of the receptors is a man aged 40-55 years in good health.

In this sample, this clonotype turned up a few times. The chain has TRBV4-2 and TRBJ2-3, with 9 positions matching TRBD2. CDR3 size: 15 residues. Germline loops: CDR1 LGHNA, CDR2 YNFKEQ. J lost 7 bases, V lost 2 bases, and 7 bases had no gene match. CDR3 protein: CASSQLAGAHNTQYF. The DNA of the CDR3 is TGTGCCAGCAGCCAATTAGCGGGGGCCCATAATACGCAGTATTTT.

The chain uses TRBV7-3 and TRBJ1-2; D may be TRBD1 (6 bases). Trimming removed 2 bases at V and 8 bases at J, with 24 bases between. The CDR3 runs 17 residues. Germline CDR1 is SGHTA and CDR2 is FQGTGA. The CDR3: CASSLWAPAGGLRGYTF. CDR3 DNA: TGTGCCAGCAGCTTATGGGCCCCCGCTGGGGGGCTAAGGGGCTACACCTTC.